This entry lists 11 T cell receptor beta chains sequenced from one sample in a study of preoperative IRX-2 immunotherapy in early breast cancer. Data came from immunoSEQ multiplex PCR; TCRdb stores just in-frame clones and leaves some out. Of 40,000 to 45,000 clones in the sample, approximately 80% were seen once. The treatment denotes: preoperative locoregional IRX-2 cytokine immunotherapy. The sample was tumor tissue, taken after IRX-2 immunotherapy. Every receptor here comes from a human donor with breast cancer.

The gene calls are TRBV6-8 and TRBJ2-7; D gene ambiguous. The CDR3 covers 13 residues. Germline values: CDR1 MNHGY, CDR2 SAAAGT. V lost 10 bases to trimming and J lost 2 bases, with 15 bases between them. CDR3 bases: TGTGCCATCGCGACCAGGAATACCTACGAGCAGTACTTC. It specifies CAIATRNTYEQYF.

By its share, this clone is medium-sized. The chain joins TRBV11-3 to TRBJ1-1; D is uncertain. CDR1 is SGHNT, CDR2 YENEEA, per germline. Deletions cut 3 bases from V and 4 bases from J, with 12 bases between. The CDR3 covers 14 residues. CDR3 DNA: TGTGCCAGCAGCTTGAATGCGATTACCACTGAAGCTTTCTTT. Its protein product is CASSLNAITTEAFF.

This clone has a handful of counts. V usage is TRBV6-8 and J usage is TRBJ2-5, with D possibly called TRBD1 or TRBD2 (6 bases each). The CDR3 extends over 17 amino acids. Trimming stripped 0 bases from V and 3 bases from J, with 17 bases between. Germline CDR1 and CDR2: MNHGY and SAAAGT. The CDR3 sequence: CASSYSYMGGPKETQYF. The CDR3 DNA reads as TGTGCCAGCAGTTACTCATATATGGGGGGCCCTAAAGAGACCCAGTACTTC.

The genes are TRBV7-4 and TRBJ2-1; possibly TRBD2 for D (6 bases). This CDR3 spans 15 amino acids. V gave up 5 bases and J gave up 5 bases, with 16 bases separating them. Germline loops: CDR1 SGHVT, CDR2 SQSDAQ. CDR3 coding DNA: TGTGCCAGCAGCCCCCGGAGGGGCACAAACAATGAGCAGTTCTTC. Translation gives CASSPRRGTNNEQFF. Together with reference TRBV7-4 and TRBJ2-1, the CDR3 gives the full variable domain: GAGVSQSPRYKVAKRGRDVALRCDSISGHVTLYWYRQTLGQGSEVLTYSQSDAQRDKSGRPSGRFSAERPERSVSTLKIQRTEQGDSAVYLCASSPRRGTNNEQFFGPGTRLTVL.

The CDR3, as DNA: TGCAGCGTTGGCACACAACCAGGGATAGCTAATGAAAAACTGTTTTTT. Translating it yields CSVGTQPGIANEKLFF. V and J are TRBV29-1 and TRBJ1-4; D may be TRBD1 (5 bases). Trimming removed 4 bases at V and 3 bases at J, with 18 bases between. The CDR3 consists of 16 residues. Germline lookup yields CDR1 SQVTM and CDR2 ANQGSEA.

The V and J genes are TRBV6-4 and TRBJ2-7; 14 bases line up with TRBD2. V was clipped by 5 bases and J by 9 bases; unmatched bases: 6. The CDR3 runs 14 residues. Germline CDR1 and CDR2: MRHNA and SNTAGT. CDR3 amino acids: CASSKGLAGVLQYF. As DNA, the CDR3 is TGTGCCAGCAGTAAGGGACTAGCGGGAGTGTTGCAGTACTTC.

Relative to its sample, this clone is medium-sized. V and J are TRBV30 and TRBJ1-5, with a weak D call TRBD1 (5 bases). V shed 1 base and J shed 6 bases, with 13 bases lying between them. Germline V CDR1 and CDR2: GTSNPN, SVGIG (reference sequence). The CDR3 covers 14 residues. The CDR3 bases are TGTGCCTGGAGTGAGTGGGGACTGGGTCAGCCCCAGCATTTT. Protein: CAWSEWGLGQPQHF. Full variable domain (outside the CDR3, taken from reference TRBV30 and TRBJ1-5): SQTIHQWPATLVQPVGSPLSLECTVEGTSNPNLYWYRQAAGRGLQLLFYSVGIGQISSEVPQNLSASRPQDRQFILSSKKLLLSDSGFYLCAWSEWGLGQPQHFGDGTRLSIL.

The chain combines TRBV6-7 with TRBJ2-7; weak D call: TRBD2 (6 bases). TRBV6-7 is noted as an ORF with a role that remains uncertain. CDR3 length equals 13 residues. Between the trimmed V and J ends, which lost 5 bases and 2 bases, there was a span of 10 bases. CDR3 nucleotides: TGTGCCAGCAGTCACCGGGGGACCTACGAGCAGTACTTC. Its protein product is CASSHRGTYEQYF.

This clone is a singleton in its sample. V usage is TRBV29-1 and J usage is TRBJ1-1; D ambiguous. Between the trimmed V and J ends, which lost 3 bases and 2 bases, there was a span of 10 bases. Germline V gene sequence: CDR1 SQVTM, CDR2 ANQGSEA. The CDR3 has 13 residues. The CDR3 DNA sequence: TGCAGCGTTGAGATAAAGCGAAACACTGAAGCTTTCTTT. It yields the protein CSVEIKRNTEAFF.

The genes are TRBV19 and TRBJ2-1, with 11 bases that match TRBD2. Trimming removed 3 bases from V and 0 bases from J; junction bases left unmatched: 13. Germline V gene data show CDR1 as LNHDA and CDR2 as SQIVND (reference sequence). The CDR3 has 20 residues. The CDR3 region is CASSISMTSGVRSSYNEQFF. The CDR3 DNA reads as TGTGCCAGTAGTATTTCCATGACTAGCGGGGTTAGGAGCTCCTACAATGAGCAGTTCTTC.

This chain connects TRBV19 to TRBJ2-7; D possibly uses TRBD1 or TRBD2 (6 bases each). The CDR3 totals 16 residues. Trimming took off 8 bases at V and 0 bases at J, with 20 bases between the two ends. Looked up from germline, CDR1 is LNHDA and CDR2 is SQIVND (reference sequence). The CDR3 is CASLAGHTSISYEQYF. The CDR3, as DNA: TGTGCCAGTCTCGCGGGACATACCTCAATCTCCTACGAGCAGTACTTC.